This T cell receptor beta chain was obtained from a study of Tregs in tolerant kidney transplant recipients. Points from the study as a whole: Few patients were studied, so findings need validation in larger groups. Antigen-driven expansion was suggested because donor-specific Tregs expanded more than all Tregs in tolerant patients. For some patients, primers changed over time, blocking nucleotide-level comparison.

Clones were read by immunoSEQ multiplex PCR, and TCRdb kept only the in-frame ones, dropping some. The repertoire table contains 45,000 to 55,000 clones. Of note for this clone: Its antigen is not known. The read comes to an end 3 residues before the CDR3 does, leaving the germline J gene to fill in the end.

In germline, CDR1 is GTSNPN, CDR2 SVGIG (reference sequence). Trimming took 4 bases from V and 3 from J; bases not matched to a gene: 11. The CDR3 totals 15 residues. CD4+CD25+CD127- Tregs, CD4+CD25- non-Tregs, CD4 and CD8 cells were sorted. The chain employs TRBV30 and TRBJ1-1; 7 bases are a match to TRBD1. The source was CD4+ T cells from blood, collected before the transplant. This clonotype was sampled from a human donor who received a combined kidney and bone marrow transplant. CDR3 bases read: TGTGCCTGGACCGGCCTCAGGGGGGAGGACACTGAA. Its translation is CAWTGLRGEDTE. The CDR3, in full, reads CAWTGLRGEDTEAFF. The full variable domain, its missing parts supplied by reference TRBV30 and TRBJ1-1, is SQTIHQWPATLVQPVGSPLSLECTVEGTSNPNLYWYRQAAGRGLQLLFYSVGIGQISSEVPQNLSASRPQDRQFILSSKKLLLSDSGFYLCAWTGLRGEDTEAFFGQGTRLTVV.